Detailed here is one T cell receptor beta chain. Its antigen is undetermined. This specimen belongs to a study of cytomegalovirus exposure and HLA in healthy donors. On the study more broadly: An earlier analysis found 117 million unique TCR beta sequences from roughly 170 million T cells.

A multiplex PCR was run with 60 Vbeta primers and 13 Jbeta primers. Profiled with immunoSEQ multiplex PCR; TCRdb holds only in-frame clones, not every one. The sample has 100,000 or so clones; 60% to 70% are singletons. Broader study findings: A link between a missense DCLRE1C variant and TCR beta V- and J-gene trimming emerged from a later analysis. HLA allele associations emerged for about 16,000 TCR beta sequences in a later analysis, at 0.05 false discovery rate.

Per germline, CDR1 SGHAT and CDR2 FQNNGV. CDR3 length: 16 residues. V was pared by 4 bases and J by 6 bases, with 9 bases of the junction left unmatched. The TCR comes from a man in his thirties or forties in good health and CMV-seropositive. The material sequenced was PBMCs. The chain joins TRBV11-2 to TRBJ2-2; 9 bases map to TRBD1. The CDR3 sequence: CASSSEGQGGPGELFF. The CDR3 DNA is TGTGCCAGCAGCTCCGAGGGACAGGGTGGACCCGGGGAGCTGTTTTTT.